A selection of T cell receptor beta chains follows, all from one sample in a study of shared clonotypes between healthy human individuals. The protocol was immunoSEQ multiplex PCR, while the TCRdb copy is restricted to in-frame clones and leaves out a portion. The profile covers approximately 2,200,000 clones, with roughly 91% appearing a single time and 1.5% to 2% taken by the ten largest. Specimen: naive CD8+ T cells from PBMCs. These receptors were collected from a man aged 18 to 30 in good health. Some clones in this sample may be carry-over from other donors' samples. Both conserved end residues are part of each CDR3. D genes are given only for firm matches. The size field is filled for only some rows; it gives once, few, many or a size class.

D gene,J gene,V gene,clone size,CDR3 protein,CDR3 DNA
NA,TRBJ1-5,TRBV7-2,few,CASSLERYSNQPQHF,TGTGCCAGCAGCTTAGAAAGGTATAGCAATCAGCCCCAGCATTTT
NA,TRBJ1-3,TRBV29-1,NA,CSVDSGGGPSGNTIYF,TGCAGCGTTGATAGCGGAGGGGGACCCTCTGGAAACACCATATATTTT
NA,TRBJ2-2,TRBV12-1,NA,CASNGRVTGELFF,TGTGCCAGCAACGGGAGAGTGACCGGGGAGCTGTTTTTT
NA,TRBJ2-3,TRBV29-1,once,CSSLWDTQYF,TGCAGCTCCCTATGGGATACGCAGTATTTT
TRBD2,TRBJ2-1,TRBV30,NA,CAWNPGTSGSGYNEQFF,TGTGCCTGGAATCCCGGGACTAGCGGGAGTGGCTACAATGAGCAGTTCTTC
NA,TRBJ1-1,TRBV27,few,CASSLLGDTEAFF,TGTGCCAGCAGTTTATTGGGGGACACTGAAGCTTTCTTT
NA,TRBJ2-3,TRBV9,NA,CASSAEWGTDTQYF,TGTGCCAGCAGCGCCGAGTGGGGGACAGATACGCAGTATTTT
NA,TRBJ2-1,TRBV5-6,NA,CASSGRGVRHNEQFF,TGTGCCAGCAGCGGAAGGGGAGTGAGGCACAATGAGCAGTTCTTC
TRBD2,TRBJ2-3,TRBV28,NA,CASRRRGSTDTQYF,TGTGCCAGCAGGCGGCGGGGGAGCACAGATACGCAGTATTTT
NA,TRBJ1-2,TRBV28,NA,CASSYVGTGNYGYTF,TGTGCCAGCAGTTACGTCGGTACGGGTAACTATGGCTACACCTTC
NA,TRBJ2-7,TRBV7-9,NA,CASSLGDHRYEQYF,TGTGCCAGCAGCCTGGGGGACCACCGCTACGAGCAGTACTTC
NA,TRBJ1-2,TRBV7-8,NA,CASSPRQEPLRGYTF,TGTGCCAGCAGCCCTCGACAGGAGCCCTTGAGGGGCTACACCTTC
TRBD1,TRBJ2-3,TRBV6-5,NA,CASSSEDRGPDTQYF,TGTGCCAGCAGTTCGGAGGACAGGGGTCCAGATACGCAGTATTTT
NA,TRBJ1-5,TRBV5-8,NA,CASSVNQPQHF,TGTGCCAGCAGCGTAAATCAGCCCCAGCATTTT
NA,TRBJ2-7,TRBV28,NA,CASTLLSGAHYEQYF,TGTGCCAGCACTTTACTATCCGGGGCCCACTACGAGCAGTACTTC
TRBD1,TRBJ2-7,TRBV7-9,NA,CASSPGQGPYEQYF,TGTGCCAGCAGCCCCGGACAGGGGCCCTACGAGCAGTACTTC